This entry is about one T cell receptor beta chain. Within the sample, other DNA sequences also encode this same CDR3. The data originate from a study of blood T cell repertoires in COVID-19. Under the authors' procedure: Amplified reference gene primers provided the basis for estimating nucleated cell counts. Clones were sequenced by immunoSEQ multiplex PCR, and TCRdb holds only the in-frame ones, with some missing. The V and J calls and clone size were taken over from that table, and D and trimming were inferred from the DNA. The repertoire holds approximately 170,000 clones, with around 85% as singletons. The CDR3 sequence is 11 residues long. Trimming left V 4 bases short and J 4 bases short, with 6 bases between. Germline loops: CDR1 SGHDT, CDR2 YYEEEE.

The receptor's source is a man aged 80 or over with COVID-19, enrolled during active disease. This chain uses TRBV5-6 with TRBJ2-7, with unresolved D. The specimen was peripheral blood. The CDR3 is CASSLEYEQYF. In DNA, the CDR3 is TGTGCCAGCAGCCTCGAGTACGAGCAGTACTTC.